Described below is a single T cell receptor (beta chain) sequence and its context. Its cognate antigen has yet to be identified. The sample holds no much larger clone one base away, and base qualities are not on file. The Qiagen DNeasy kit was used to extract genomic DNA from unsorted PBMCs and from the negatively selected CD4+ and CD8+ fractions. Amplification of TCR beta CDR3 regions was done by immunoSEQ multiplex PCR with primers that anneal to V and J segments. A synthetic immune receptor repertoire was used to minimize amplification bias, and any residual bias was removed computationally once sequencing was done. As for how the authors treated the data: Custom Python scripts were used to quantify repertoire diversity as the Shannon entropy index. The unsorted, CD4+ and CD8+ repertoires were each analyzed separately, with the exception of combined analyses, where CD4+ and CD8+ sequences were merged in silico. A clone was considered expanded if an increase in frequency of at least 2-fold after treatment relative to C1D1 was found, and a pseudocount of 0.5 was applied to clones undetected at baseline. Clones with 0 or 1 copy at C1D1 were defined as singleton clones, while clones with 2 or more copies were defined as non-singleton clones. Clones expanded in unsorted samples were assigned a CD4+, CD8+ or unknown annotation through matching of protein sequences in sorted samples from the same patient. Wilcoxon tests on paired samples were used to test diversity changes from C1D1 to C4D1. TCRdb's version of the immuneACCESS table is confined to in-frame rearrangements and falls short of the full clone set. An unresolved V gene accounts for under half of the shortfall where checked; the remainder is of unknown origin. Clone size and V and J calls were adopted from that table, with D and trimming inferred from the DNA. Across this sample there are 10,000 to 15,000 clones, with 65% to 80% seen only once. The ten largest make up 1.5% to 2% of the sample.

The data were taken from a study of PD-1 blockade in classical Hodgkin lymphoma (dated by TCRdb to about 2020). With regard to the full study: Nivolumab dosing was 3 mg/kg intravenously every 2 weeks, continuing until either disease progression or unacceptable toxicity. A peripheral blood immune signature of response to PD-1 blockade in classical Hodgkin lymphoma was defined using TCR beta sequencing and CyTOF.

In light of the paper, this sample's time point label describes: cycle 1 day 1 (C1D1), immediately before nivolumab initiation. Relapse after autologous stem cell transplantation had occurred in all trial patients, and cohorts A, B and C were distinguished by prior brentuximab vedotin exposure. Using a Miltenyi CD4+ T cell isolation kit, CD4+ T cells were purified from thawed PBMCs through magnetic negative selection. The trial cohort comprised more than 55 patients with relapsed/refractory classical Hodgkin lymphoma whose best overall responses were complete response, partial response or progressive disease. Single-agent nivolumab was administered to trial patients in the multi-cohort phase II CheckMate 205 trial. An independent review committee assessed best overall response using the 2007 International Working Group response criteria. PBMCs from the trial were collected at three points: immediately before nivolumab initiation (C1D1), and during therapy at cycle 2 day 1 and cycle 4 day 1. Peripheral blood was collected in 8 mL Vacutainer Cell Preparation Tubes, from which PBMCs were isolated by centrifugation and then cryopreserved. Purified CD4+ and CD8+ fractions were prepared only for cases in which an additional PBMC sample was available. Magnetically labelled cells were removed on LS columns in a quadroMACS separator, and the flow-through was retained as the purified fraction.

Overall study results and their limits: Baseline TCR diversity was reported to be lower in newly diagnosed patients than in healthy donors and to be lower still in relapsed/refractory patients. A significant rise by C4D1 was seen in CD4+ but not CD8+ TCR diversity (p=0.0027 vs p=0.16), with the rise being most apparent in complete responders (p=0.02). Diversity was lower in patients who began nivolumab less than 1 year after ASCT, so these patients were left out of later analyses to avoid confounding by immune reconstitution. Trial patients achieving complete response had baseline diversity similar to newly diagnosed patients, whereas partial responders and progressors had significantly lower diversity. The study was limited to a single clinical trial cohort, and causes of repertoire differences, possibly disease activity or prior therapy, remained undefined.

The sequence was collected from a human donor with classical Hodgkin lymphoma. The source was CD4+ T cells from blood, collected at baseline.

CDR3 region: CASSYLTTSGGTDTQYF. The nucleotide sequence is TGCGCCAGCAGCTACCTAACGACTAGCGGTGGCACAGATACGCAGTATTTT. The chain was built from TRBV5-1 and TRBJ2-3; the central 9 bases match TRBD2. Trimming removed 3 bases from V and 1 base from J; the gene matches leave 9 bases unexplained. Per the germline V gene, SGHRS is the CDR1 and YFSETQ is the CDR2. The CDR3 runs 17 amino acids, cysteine and phenylalanine included. The sequence is cut down to CDR3 DNA, 51 bases in frame from base 1.